What follows are 15 T cell receptor beta chains derived from one specimen sequenced in a study of blood T cell repertoires in COVID-19. Method: immunoSEQ multiplex PCR; TCRdb's copy keeps in-frame clones and lacks some. The sample has roughly 330,000 clones, roughly 90% seen once. Sequencing was performed on peripheral blood. All receptors derive from a woman between 45 and 65 years old with active or convalescent COVID-19.

V usage is TRBV30 and J usage is TRBJ2-2; possibly TRBD1 for D (5 bases). This CDR3 has 13 amino acids. CDR1 GTSNPN and CDR2 SVGIG come from the germline V gene (reference sequence). V was shortened by 3 bases and J by 4 bases, with 9 bases between the two germline ends. CDR3 in amino acids: CAWRGQGTGELFF. The CDR3 nucleotides are TGTGCCTGGAGAGGGCAGGGCACCGGGGAGCTGTTTTTT.

A single count supports this clone. This chain joins TRBV6-5 and TRBJ1-3; the D gene is possibly TRBD1 (5 bases). The CDR3 totals 14 residues. The germline V and J ends were trimmed by 7 bases and 0 bases, with 10 bases remaining between them. Germline V gene sequence: CDR1 MNHEY, CDR2 SVGAGI. This CDR3 reads CASKPDSSGNTIYF. In DNA form, the CDR3 reads TGTGCCAGCAAACCCGACAGCTCTGGAAACACCATATATTTT.

V and J are TRBV6-5 and TRBJ1-1, with a possible D match to TRBD1 (6 bases). This CDR3 region has 11 residues. The germline CDR1 and CDR2 sequences are MNHEY and SVGAGI. Trimming cost V 8 bases and J 5 bases, with 9 bases left between them. CDR3 loop: CASGDITEAFF. CDR3 nucleotide sequence: TGTGCCAGCGGGGACATAACTGAAGCTTTCTTT.

The genes are TRBV24-1 and TRBJ2-2; 10 nucleotides match TRBD2. Germline-derived CDR1 and CDR2 are KGHDR and SFDVKD. The trim removed 1 base at V and 3 bases at J, leaving 10 bases unmatched. CDR3 length: 19 amino acids. The CDR3 loop is CATSDFAHPSGSHTGELFF. The CDR3 bases are TGTGCCACCAGTGATTTTGCCCACCCTAGCGGGAGTCACACCGGGGAGCTGTTTTTT.

For the CDR3, the DNA is TGTGCCAGCAGCGAGGGGGCGGAGCAGTTCTTC. This translates into CASSEGAEQFF. The chain uses TRBV12-3 or TRBV12-4 and TRBJ2-1, with 7 nucleotides matching TRBD1. The V gene end was trimmed by 6 bases and the J gene end by 10 bases; junction bases not matched to a gene: 3. This CDR3 spans 11 amino acids.

The gene calls are TRBV19 and TRBJ1-2; D remains ambiguous. Per the germline V gene, CDR1 is LNHDA and CDR2 is SQIVND (reference sequence). V lost 5 bases and J 6 bases, leaving 13 bases between the germline ends. The CDR3 is 13 residues long. The CDR3 DNA sequence: TGTGCCAGTAGTTGGCGGGCCGGGGATGGCTACACCTTC. Its protein product is CASSWRAGDGYTF. Full variable domain (outside the CDR3, taken from reference TRBV19 and TRBJ1-2): DGGITQSPKYLFRKEGQNVTLSCEQNLNHDAMYWYRQDPGQGLRLIYYSQIVNDFQKGDIAEGYSVSREKKESFPLTVTSAQKNPTAFYLCASSWRAGDGYTFGSGTRLTVV.

The rearrangement joins TRBV4-2 to TRBJ2-7, with 13 bases lining up with TRBD2. CDR1 is LGHNA, CDR2 YNFKEQ, per germline. Trimming cost V 1 base and J 5 bases; bases outside gene matches: 8. The CDR3 has 17 amino acids. The CDR3 DNA reads TGTGCCAGCAGCCAAGGACTAGCGGGAGGAGCACAACACGAGCAGTACTTC. This codes for CASSQGLAGGAQHEQYF.

The V and J genes are TRBV6-2 or TRBV6-3 and TRBJ1-5, with D perhaps TRBD1 (5 bases). The germline V and J ends were trimmed by 2 bases and 5 bases, with 13 bases remaining between them. The germline gives CDR1 MNHEY, CDR2 SVGEGT. CDR3 length: 15 residues. The CDR3 DNA reads TGTGCCAGCAGTTACGGGGGGGGGTCCCATCAGCCCCAGCATTTT. It codes for CASSYGGGSHQPQHF.

V gene TRBV2 combines with J gene TRBJ1-1; D call uncertain. V gave up 7 bases and J gave up 3 bases, with 12 bases separating them. Germline loops: CDR1 SNHLY, CDR2 FYNNEI. This CDR3 is built from 13 residues. The DNA for the CDR3 is TGTGCCAGCACCCCAGTTGGTGACACTGAAGCTTTCTTT. Amino acid sequence: CASTPVGDTEAFF. Looking up the rest from reference TRBV2 and TRBJ1-1 gives the full variable domain: EPEVTQTPSHQVTQMGQEVILRCVPISNHLYFYWYRQILGQKVEFLVSFYNNEISEKSEIFDDQFSVERPDGSNFTLKIRSTKLEDSAMYFCASTPVGDTEAFFGQGTRLTVV.

This clone showed up just a few times. The chain carries TRBV6-2 or TRBV6-3 and TRBJ1-2; 8 bases align to TRBD1. The V and J ends lost 5 bases and 7 bases, in that order; junction bases with no gene match: 6. The CDR3 length is 13 residues. Per the germline V gene, CDR1 is MNHEY and CDR2 is SVGEGT. The CDR3: CASSNRGRSGYTF. DNA of the CDR3: TGTGCCAGCAGTAACAGGGGGAGGAGTGGCTACACCTTC.

The chain uses TRBV30 and TRBJ2-2; D remains ambiguous. The CDR3 is 13 amino acids. V dropped 3 bases and J dropped 0 bases, with 5 bases sitting between them. The germline gives CDR1 GTSNPN, CDR2 SVGIG (reference sequence). Here the CDR3 reads CAWSATNTGELFF. CDR3 sequence (DNA): TGTGCCTGGAGCGCTACGAACACCGGGGAGCTGTTTTTT. The whole variable domain, filled in from reference TRBV30 and TRBJ2-2, reads SQTIHQWPATLVQPVGSPLSLECTVEGTSNPNLYWYRQAAGRGLQLLFYSVGIGQISSEVPQNLSASRPQDRQFILSSKKLLLSDSGFYLCAWSATNTGELFFGEGSRLTVL.

Only a few counts were recorded for this clone. The chain couples TRBV27 to TRBJ1-2; D possibly corresponds to TRBD1 (6 bases). The V gene's germline CDR1 is MNHEY and CDR2 SMNVEV (reference sequence). With 5 bases removed from V and 0 bases from J, the gap between germline ends came to 7 bases. The CDR3 covers 13 residues. CDR3 in amino acids: CASSGDTNYGYTF. The DNA for the CDR3 is TGTGCCAGCAGTGGGGACACTAACTATGGCTACACCTTC.

The gene calls are TRBV10-3 and TRBJ1-2; 7 positions match TRBD1. CDR3 length equals 14 residues. Per the germline V gene, CDR1 is ENHRY and CDR2 is SYGVKD. V was pared by 3 bases and J by 2 bases, with 3 bases of the junction left unmatched. CDR3 protein: CAISEGGKNYGYTF. The DNA of the CDR3 is TGTGCCATCAGTGAAGGGGGCAAAAACTATGGCTACACCTTC.

The chain combines TRBV7-9 with TRBJ2-1, with 7 bases matching TRBD2. Germline CDR1 SEHNR, CDR2 FQNEAQ (reference sequence). The CDR3 sequence is 14 residues long. With V trimmed by 1 base and J by 9 bases, 6 bases remained unmatched. CDR3 nucleotide sequence: TGTGCCAGCAGCTTAGGGGAGGGTTGGGTTGAGCAGTTCTTC. It translates to CASSLGEGWVEQFF.

The rearrangement uses TRBV7-2 and TRBJ2-7; the match to TRBD2 covers 12 bases. V was pared by 4 bases and J by 2 bases, with 6 bases of the junction left unmatched. The germline V gene has CDR1 SGHTA and CDR2 FQGNSA. The CDR3 spans 16 residues. In DNA form, the CDR3 reads TGTGCCAGCAGCTCTAGGACTAGCGGGAAACCCTACGAGCAGTACTTC. The encoded protein is CASSSRTSGKPYEQYF.